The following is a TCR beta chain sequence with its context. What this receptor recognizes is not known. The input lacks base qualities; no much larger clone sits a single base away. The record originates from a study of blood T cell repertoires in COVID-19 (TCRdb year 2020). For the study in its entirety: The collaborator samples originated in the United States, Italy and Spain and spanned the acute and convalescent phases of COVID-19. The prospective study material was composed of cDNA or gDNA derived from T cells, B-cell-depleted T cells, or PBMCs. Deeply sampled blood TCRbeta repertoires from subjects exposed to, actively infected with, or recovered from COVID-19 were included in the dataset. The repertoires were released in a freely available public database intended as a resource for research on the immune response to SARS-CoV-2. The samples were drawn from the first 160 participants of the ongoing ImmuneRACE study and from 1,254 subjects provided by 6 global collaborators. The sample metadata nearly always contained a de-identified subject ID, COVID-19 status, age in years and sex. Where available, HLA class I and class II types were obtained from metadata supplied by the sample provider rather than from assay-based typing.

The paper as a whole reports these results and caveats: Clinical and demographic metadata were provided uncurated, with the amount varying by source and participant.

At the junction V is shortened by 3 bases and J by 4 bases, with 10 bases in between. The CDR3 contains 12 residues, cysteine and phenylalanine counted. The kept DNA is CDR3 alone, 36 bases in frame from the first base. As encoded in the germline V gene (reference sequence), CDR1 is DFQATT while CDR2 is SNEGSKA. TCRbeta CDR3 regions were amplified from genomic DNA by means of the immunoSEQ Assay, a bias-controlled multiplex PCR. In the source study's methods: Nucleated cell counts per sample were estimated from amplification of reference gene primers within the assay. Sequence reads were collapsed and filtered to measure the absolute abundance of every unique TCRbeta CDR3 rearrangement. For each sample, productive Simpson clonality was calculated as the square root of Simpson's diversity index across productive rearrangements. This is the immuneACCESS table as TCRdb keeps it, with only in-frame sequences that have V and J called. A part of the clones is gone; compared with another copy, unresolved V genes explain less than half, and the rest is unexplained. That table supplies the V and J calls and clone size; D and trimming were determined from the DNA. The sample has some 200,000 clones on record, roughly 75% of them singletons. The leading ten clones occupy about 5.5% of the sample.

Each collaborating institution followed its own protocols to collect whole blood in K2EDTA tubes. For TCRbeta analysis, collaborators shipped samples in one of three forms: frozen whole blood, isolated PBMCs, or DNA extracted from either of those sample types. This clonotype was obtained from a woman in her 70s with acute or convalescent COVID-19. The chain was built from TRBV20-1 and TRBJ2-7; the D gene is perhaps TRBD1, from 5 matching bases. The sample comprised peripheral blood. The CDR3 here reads CSASGQLYEQYF. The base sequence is TGCAGTGCTAGTGGACAACTTTACGAGCAGTACTTC.